Following are 4 T cell receptor beta chains from one sample sequenced in a study of regulatory T cells in long-lasting Graves disease. This sample's time point: newly diagnosed GD, antithyroid drugs for less than 3 months. The TCR library was prepared using RNA isolated from PBMCs. Assembly of TCR beta libraries relied on iRepertoire HTBI primers together with Arm-PCR of CDR3 regions. TCRdb re-called the multiplex PCR reads with MiXCR, one entry per CDR3 protein. The sample shows 350,000 to 450,000 distinct CDR3 sequences, more than 13% of them seen only once. The data also belong to a second study, concerning T cells in Graves' hyperthyroidism and ophthalmopathy.

The sequences come from peripheral blood mononuclear cells (PBMCs), collected at new diagnosis, from a patient treated with antithyroid drugs. Receptors originate from a woman aged 25 to 39 with Graves disease.

This clonotype was observed a handful of times. This chain connects TRBV4-2 to TRBJ1-1; 9 positions agree with TRBD1. This CDR3 has 18 amino acids. V shed 0 bases and J 1 base; nucleotides not matched to a gene: 9. From germline, CDR1 is LGHNA and CDR2 YNFKEQ. CDR3 residues: CASSQDLSGTGWNTEAFF. The CDR3 DNA is TGTGCCAGCAGCCAAGATCTTTCGGGGACAGGGTGGAACACTGAAGCTTTCTTT.

This clonotype came up many times. The V gene is TRBV3-1, the J gene TRBJ1-5; D not resolved. Germline values: CDR1 LGHDT, CDR2 YNNKEL (reference sequence). The V and J ends lost 1 base and 3 bases respectively, with 10 bases between them. This CDR3 spans 15 amino acids. As DNA, the CDR3 is TGTGCCAGCAGCCAAGGATATGTCAACAATCAGCCCCAGCATTTT. Amino acids: CASSQGYVNNQPQHF. Full variable domain (rest looked up from reference TRBV3-1 and TRBJ1-5): DTAVSQTPKYLVTQMGNDKSIKCEQNLGHDTMYWYKQDSKKFLKIMFSYNNKELIINETVPNRFSPKSPDKAHLNLHINSLELGDSAVYFCASSQGYVNNQPQHFGDGTRLSIL.

The chain has TRBV9 and TRBJ1-1, with D hard to call. Germline CDR1 and CDR2: SGDLS and YYNGEE. This CDR3 region has 15 residues. Trimming shortened V by 0 bases and J by 4 bases, and 13 bases separated the two germline ends. The CDR3 nucleotides are TGTGCCAGCAGCGTAGATCCTACGCCCGGCACTGAAGCTTTCTTT. This codes for CASSVDPTPGTEAFF.

This clonotype was seen repeatedly, ten times or more. The V call is TRBV2, the J call TRBJ2-7; 8 bases are shared with TRBD2. Trimming at V came to 4 bases and at J to 4 bases, leaving 3 bases not matched to a gene. Germline CDR1 and CDR2: SNHLY and FYNNEI. The CDR3 runs 13 residues. The CDR3 sequence is CASSAAGGYEQYF. DNA for the CDR3: TGTGCCAGCAGTGCGGCGGGAGGTTACGAGCAGTACTTC.